The T cell receptor (beta chain) described here comes from a study of T cell responses to AZD1222 COVID-19 vaccine. At the level of the study: Pooling was applied to second doses at about 4 or about 12 weeks. Study results and caveats: White British donors predominated, females outnumbered males, and clonal diversity was possibly underestimated. Just a handful of AZD1222 recipients were seropositive at baseline. Epitopes outside B.1.351 and B.1.1.7 mutated regions reportedly drew nearly half of spike TCRs.

The CDR3 runs 15 residues. Trimming took 4 bases from V and 1 from J, leaving 11 bases between them. The V gene's germline CDR1 is SGDLS and CDR2 YYNGEE. Note on this clone: Its antigen is not identified.

Sequencing used immunoSEQ multiplex PCR; TCRdb keeps in-frame clones, though not all of them. Among around 120,000 clones, 85% to 95% were seen once, and the ten largest hold just under 3%. The rearrangement joins TRBV9 to TRBJ2-2; no clear D. This TCR derives from an adult in good health. This specimen was peripheral blood, taken on day 0 of AZD1222 vaccination. CDR3 region: CASSPRLGNTGELFF. The CDR3 DNA follows: TGTGCCAGCAGCCCCAGACTGGGGAACACCGGGGAGCTGTTTTTT.